Following are 5 T cell receptor beta chains from one sample sequenced in a study of blood T cell repertoires in COVID-19. The protocol was immunoSEQ multiplex PCR, while the TCRdb copy is restricted to in-frame clones and leaves out a portion. The sample has around 94,000 clones, about 80% seen once. The sequencing sample was made of peripheral blood. These receptors came from a man aged 55 to 70 with acute or convalescent COVID-19.

The chain is built from TRBV5-4 and TRBJ2-7; 7 bases are shared with TRBD2. Germline CDR1 SGHNT, CDR2 YYREEE (reference sequence). The CDR3 runs 15 residues. V was clipped by 4 bases and J by 2 bases; unmatched bases: 9. CDR3 in DNA: TGTGCCAGCAGCATCCGGGGGGTCCCCCCCTACGAGCAGTACTTC. Its translation is CASSIRGVPPYEQYF.

Only one count was recorded for this clone. The chain combines TRBV7-2 with TRBJ2-7; D perhaps matches TRBD1 (6 bases). V was trimmed by 0 bases and J by 4 bases, leaving 10 bases between them. The CDR3 is made up of 14 amino acids. Looked up from germline, CDR1 is SGHTA and CDR2 is FQGNSA. The CDR3 DNA is TGTGCCAGCAGCTTAGCGACCAGGGGTTACGAGCAGTACTTC. It specifies CASSLATRGYEQYF.

This chain joins TRBV11-2 and TRBJ2-7, with 10 positions matching TRBD1. The CDR3 is made up of 16 amino acids. Germline V gene sequence: CDR1 SGHAT, CDR2 FQNNGV. V lost 1 base, J lost 2 bases, and 5 bases stayed unmatched. CDR3: CASSLGEGQGPYEQYF. The CDR3 DNA reads TGTGCCAGCAGCTTAGGGGAGGGACAGGGGCCCTACGAGCAGTACTTC.

The chain combines TRBV25-1 with TRBJ1-4; D is ambiguous. Germline values: CDR1 MGHDK, CDR2 SYGVNS. V was pared by 4 bases and J by 4 bases, with 7 bases between. This CDR3 has 13 amino acids. CDR3 in DNA: TGTGCCAGCAGTGCTCCTATTAATGAAAAACTGTTTTTT. This translates into CASSAPINEKLFF.

This chain links TRBV28 with TRBJ1-2; the D gene is possibly TRBD1 (5 bases). Germline V lookup: CDR1 MDHEN, CDR2 SYDVKM. V lost 6 bases to trimming and J lost 7 bases, with 30 bases between them. The CDR3 runs 18 residues. The CDR3 bases are TGTGCCAGCAGCCCCACTGGGGTCCAGGGAATTGAGGAACCTGGCTACACCTTC. Translated: CASSPTGVQGIEEPGYTF.